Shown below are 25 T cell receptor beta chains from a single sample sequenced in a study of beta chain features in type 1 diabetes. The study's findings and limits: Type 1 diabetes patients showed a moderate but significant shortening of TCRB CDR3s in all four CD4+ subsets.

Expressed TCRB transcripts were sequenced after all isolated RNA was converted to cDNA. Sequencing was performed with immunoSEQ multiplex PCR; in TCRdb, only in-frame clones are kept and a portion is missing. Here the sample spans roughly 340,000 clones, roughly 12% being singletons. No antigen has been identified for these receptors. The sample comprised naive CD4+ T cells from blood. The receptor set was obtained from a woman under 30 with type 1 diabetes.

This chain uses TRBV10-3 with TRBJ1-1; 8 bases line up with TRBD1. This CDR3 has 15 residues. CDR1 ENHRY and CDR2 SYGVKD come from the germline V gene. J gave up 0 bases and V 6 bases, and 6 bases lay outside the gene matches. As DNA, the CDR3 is TGTGCCATCAGAAAGGGACAGGCTATGAACACTGAAGCTTTCTTT. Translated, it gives CAIRKGQAMNTEAFF.

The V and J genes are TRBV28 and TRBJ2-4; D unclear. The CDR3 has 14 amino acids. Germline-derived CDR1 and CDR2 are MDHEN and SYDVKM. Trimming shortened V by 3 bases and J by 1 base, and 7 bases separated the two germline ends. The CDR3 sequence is CASSLSSAKNIQYF. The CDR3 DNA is TGTGCCAGCAGTTTGAGTTCGGCCAAAAACATTCAGTACTTC.

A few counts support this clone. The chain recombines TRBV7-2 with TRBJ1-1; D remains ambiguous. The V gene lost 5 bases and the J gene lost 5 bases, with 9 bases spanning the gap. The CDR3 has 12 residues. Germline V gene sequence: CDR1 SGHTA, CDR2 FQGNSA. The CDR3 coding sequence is TGTGCCAGCAGCCAGAGGGCAACTGAAGCTTTCTTT. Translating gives CASSQRATEAFF.

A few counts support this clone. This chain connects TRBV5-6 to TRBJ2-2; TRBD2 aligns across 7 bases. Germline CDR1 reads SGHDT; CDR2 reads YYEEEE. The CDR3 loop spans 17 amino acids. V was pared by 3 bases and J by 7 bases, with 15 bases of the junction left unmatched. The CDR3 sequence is CASSWTQTLAHSGELFF. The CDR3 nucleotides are TGTGCCAGCAGCTGGACCCAAACACTAGCGCACAGCGGGGAGCTGTTTTTT.

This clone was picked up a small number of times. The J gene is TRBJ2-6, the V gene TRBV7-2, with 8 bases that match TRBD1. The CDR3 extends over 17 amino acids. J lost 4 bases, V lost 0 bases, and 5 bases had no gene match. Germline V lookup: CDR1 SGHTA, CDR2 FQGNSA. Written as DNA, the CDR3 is TGTGCCAGCAGCTTAGCGGCAGGGGGCGCGGGGGCCAACGTCCTGACTTTC. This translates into CASSLAAGGAGANVLTF.

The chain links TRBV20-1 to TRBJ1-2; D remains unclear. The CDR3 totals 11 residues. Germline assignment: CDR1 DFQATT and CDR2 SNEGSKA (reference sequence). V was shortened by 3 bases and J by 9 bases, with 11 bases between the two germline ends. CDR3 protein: CSARVGGSYTF. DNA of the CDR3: TGCAGTGCTAGGGTGGGAGGAAGCTACACCTTC.

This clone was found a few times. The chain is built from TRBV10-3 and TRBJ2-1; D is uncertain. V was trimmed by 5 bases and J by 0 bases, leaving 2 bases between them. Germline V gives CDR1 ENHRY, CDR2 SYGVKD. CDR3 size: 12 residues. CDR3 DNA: TGTGCCATCAGTCGCTCCTACAATGAGCAGTTCTTC. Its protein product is CAISRSYNEQFF.

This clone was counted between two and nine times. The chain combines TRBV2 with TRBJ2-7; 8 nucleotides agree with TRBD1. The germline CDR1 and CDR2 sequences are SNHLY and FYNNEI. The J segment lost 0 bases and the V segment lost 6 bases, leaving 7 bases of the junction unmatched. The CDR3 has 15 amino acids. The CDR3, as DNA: TGTGCCAGCAGGGAGACAGGGGCCCGCTCCTACGAGCAGTACTTC. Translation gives CASRETGARSYEQYF. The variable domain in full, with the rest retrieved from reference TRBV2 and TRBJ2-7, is EPEVTQTPSHQVTQMGQEVILRCVPISNHLYFYWYRQILGQKVEFLVSFYNNEISEKSEIFDDQFSVERPDGSNFTLKIRSTKLEDSAMYFCASRETGARSYEQYFGPGTRLTVT.

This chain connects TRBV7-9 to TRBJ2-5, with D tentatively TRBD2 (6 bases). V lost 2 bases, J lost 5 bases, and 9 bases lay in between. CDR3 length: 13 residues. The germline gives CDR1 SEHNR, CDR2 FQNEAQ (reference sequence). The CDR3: CASSLKGTETQYF. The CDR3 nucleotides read TGTGCCAGCAGCTTAAAGGGGACTGAGACCCAGTACTTC. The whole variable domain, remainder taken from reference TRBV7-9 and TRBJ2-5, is DTGVSQNPRHKITKRGQNVTFRCDPISEHNRLYWYRQTLGQGPEFLTYFQNEAQLEKSRLLSDRFSAERPKGSFSTLEIQRTEQGDSAMYLCASSLKGTETQYFGPGTRLLVL.

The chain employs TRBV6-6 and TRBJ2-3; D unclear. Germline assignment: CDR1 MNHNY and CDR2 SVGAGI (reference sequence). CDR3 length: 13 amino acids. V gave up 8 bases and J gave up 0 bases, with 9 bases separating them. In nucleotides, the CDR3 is TGTGCCAGCCGGAGAGAGAGCACAGATACGCAGTATTTT. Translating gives CASRRESTDTQYF.

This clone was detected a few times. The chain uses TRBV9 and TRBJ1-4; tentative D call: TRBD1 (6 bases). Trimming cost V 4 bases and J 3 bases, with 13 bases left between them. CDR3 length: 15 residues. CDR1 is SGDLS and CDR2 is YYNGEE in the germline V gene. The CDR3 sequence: CASSPTGGPNEKLFF. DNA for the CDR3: TGTGCCAGCAGCCCGACGGGGGGCCCTAATGAAAAACTGTTTTTT. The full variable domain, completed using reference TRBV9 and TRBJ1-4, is DSGVTQTPKHLITATGQRVTLRCSPRSGDLSVYWYQQSLDQGLQFLIQYYNGEERAKGNILERFSAQQFPDLHSELNLSSLELGDSALYFCASSPTGGPNEKLFFGSGTQLSVL.

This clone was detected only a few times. This CDR3 reads CSVKGPGTGTYEQYF. CDR3 sequence (DNA): TGCAGCGTAAAAGGTCCCGGGACAGGGACCTACGAGCAGTACTTC. This chain joins TRBV29-1 and TRBJ2-7; 9 bases line up with TRBD1. The CDR3 length is 15 residues. Germline values: CDR1 SQVTM, CDR2 ANQGSEA. With 6 bases clipped from V and 2 bases from J, the junction kept 11 bases outside the gene matches.

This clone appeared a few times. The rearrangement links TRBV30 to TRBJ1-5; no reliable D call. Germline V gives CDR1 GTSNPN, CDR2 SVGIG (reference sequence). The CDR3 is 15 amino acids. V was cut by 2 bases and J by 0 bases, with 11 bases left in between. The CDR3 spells CAWSRESYSNQPQHF. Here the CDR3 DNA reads TGTGCCTGGAGTCGTGAGAGCTATAGCAATCAGCCCCAGCATTTT.

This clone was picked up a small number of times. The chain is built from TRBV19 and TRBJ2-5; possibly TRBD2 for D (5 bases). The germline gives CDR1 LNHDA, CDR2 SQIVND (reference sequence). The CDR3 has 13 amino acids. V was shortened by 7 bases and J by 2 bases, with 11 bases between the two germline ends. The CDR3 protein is CASNGREQETQYF. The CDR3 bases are TGTGCCAGTAATGGACGGGAACAAGAGACCCAGTACTTC.

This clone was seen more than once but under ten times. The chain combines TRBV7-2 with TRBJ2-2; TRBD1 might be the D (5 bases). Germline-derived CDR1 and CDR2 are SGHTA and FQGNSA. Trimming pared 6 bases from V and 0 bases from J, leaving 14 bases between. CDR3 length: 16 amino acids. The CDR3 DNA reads TGTGCCAGCAGTTTCCAGGGAAACCCGAACACCGGGGAGCTGTTTTTT. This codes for CASSFQGNPNTGELFF.

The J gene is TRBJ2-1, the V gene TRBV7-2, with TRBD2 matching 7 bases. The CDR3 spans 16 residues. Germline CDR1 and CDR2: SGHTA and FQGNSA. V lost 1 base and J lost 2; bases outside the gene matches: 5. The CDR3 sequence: CASSLELLAAYNEQFF. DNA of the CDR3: TGTGCCAGCAGCTTAGAGCTCCTAGCGGCCTACAATGAGCAGTTCTTC.

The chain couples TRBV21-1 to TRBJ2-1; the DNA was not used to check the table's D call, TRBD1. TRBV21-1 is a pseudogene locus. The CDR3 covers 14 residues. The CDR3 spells CASSFRDSCNEQFF. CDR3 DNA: TGTGCCAGCAGTTTCCGGGACAGCTGCAATGAGCAGTTCTTC.

CDR3 coding DNA: TGTGCCAGCAGCCTAGCGGGAGGGCCAGATACGCAGTATTTT. Translating it yields CASSLAGGPDTQYF. The chain employs TRBV5-4 and TRBJ2-3; 12 bases are a match to TRBD2. CDR3 length: 14 residues. Germline V gene lookup returns CDR1 SGHNT and CDR2 YYREEE (reference sequence). The V gene end was trimmed by 4 bases and the J gene end by 4 bases; junction bases not matched to a gene: 1. The entire variable domain, with the rest obtained from reference TRBV5-4 and TRBJ2-3, is as follows: ETGVTQSPTHLIKTRGQQVTLRCSSQSGHNTVSWYQQALGQGPQFIFQYYREEENGRGNFPPRFSGLQFPNYSSELNVNALELDDSALYLCASSLAGGPDTQYFGPGTRLTVL.

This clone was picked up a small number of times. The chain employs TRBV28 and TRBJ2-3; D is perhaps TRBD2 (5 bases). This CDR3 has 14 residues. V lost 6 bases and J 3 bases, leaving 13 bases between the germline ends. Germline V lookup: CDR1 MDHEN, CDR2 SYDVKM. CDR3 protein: CASRRADATDTQYF. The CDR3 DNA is TGTGCCAGCAGGAGGGCCGATGCGACAGATACGCAGTATTTT.

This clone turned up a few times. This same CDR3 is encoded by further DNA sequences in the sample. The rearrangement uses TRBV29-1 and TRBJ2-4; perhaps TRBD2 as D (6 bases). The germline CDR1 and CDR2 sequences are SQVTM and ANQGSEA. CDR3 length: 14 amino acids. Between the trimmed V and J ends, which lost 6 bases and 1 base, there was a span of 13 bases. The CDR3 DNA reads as TGCAGCGTGCTACCGGGACTCGCCAAAAACATTCAGTACTTC. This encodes CSVLPGLAKNIQYF.

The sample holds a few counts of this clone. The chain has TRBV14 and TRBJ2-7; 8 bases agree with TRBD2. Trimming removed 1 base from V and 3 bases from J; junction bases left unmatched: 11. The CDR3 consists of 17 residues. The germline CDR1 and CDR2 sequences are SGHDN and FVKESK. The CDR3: CASSQGRWRGARYEQYF. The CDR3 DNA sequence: TGTGCCAGCAGCCAAGGGAGGTGGCGGGGGGCCCGCTACGAGCAGTACTTC.

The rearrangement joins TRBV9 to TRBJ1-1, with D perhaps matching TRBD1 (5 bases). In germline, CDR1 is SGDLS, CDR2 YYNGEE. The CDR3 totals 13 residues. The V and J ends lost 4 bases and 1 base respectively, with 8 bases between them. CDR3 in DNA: TGTGCCAGCAGCCTTCAGGGGAACACTGAAGCTTTCTTT. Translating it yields CASSLQGNTEAFF.

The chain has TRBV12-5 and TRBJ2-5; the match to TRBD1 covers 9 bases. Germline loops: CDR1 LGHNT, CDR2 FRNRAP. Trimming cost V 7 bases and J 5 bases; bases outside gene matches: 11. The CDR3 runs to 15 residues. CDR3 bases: TGTGCTAGTGCCGGGGACAGGGTTAGCGGGGAGACCCAGTACTTC. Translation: CASAGDRVSGETQYF.

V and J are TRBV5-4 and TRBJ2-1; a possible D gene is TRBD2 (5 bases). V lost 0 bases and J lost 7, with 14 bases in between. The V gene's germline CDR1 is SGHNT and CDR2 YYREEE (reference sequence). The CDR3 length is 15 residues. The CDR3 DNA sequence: TGTGCCAGCAGCTTGGCCGGCGGGCTGGGGAATGAGCAGTTCTTC. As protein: CASSLAGGLGNEQFF.

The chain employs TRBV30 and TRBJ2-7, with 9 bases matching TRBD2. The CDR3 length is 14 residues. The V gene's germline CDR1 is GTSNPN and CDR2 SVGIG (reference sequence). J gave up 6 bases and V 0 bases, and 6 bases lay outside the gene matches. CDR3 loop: CAWSVVAGGGEQYF. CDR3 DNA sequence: TGTGCCTGGAGTGTAGTGGCGGGAGGGGGCGAGCAGTACTTC.